The T cell receptor (beta chain) described here comes from a study of T-cell memory formation after mild COVID-19. Study details: Among the donors, TCR clusters were largely specific to each donor.

Germline V gene data show CDR1 as LGHDT and CDR2 as YNNKEL (reference sequence). The CDR3 totals 16 residues. Germline trimming cut 3 bases from V and 0 bases from J; bases unmatched to any gene: 5. TCRdb re-analysed the 5' RACE reads in MiXCR, keeping a single row per CDR3 protein. The sample shows approximately 440,000 distinct CDR3 sequences, 20% of them seen only once. This clonotype was picked up a small number of times. This TCR came from an adult woman who had mild COVID-19 (a few samples of this study predate the infection). Cell type and time point are not known. The chain links TRBV3-1 to TRBJ1-3, with 7 positions matching TRBD1. The sample consisted of PBMCs or a T cell subset sorted from them (not recorded which). Written as DNA, the CDR3 is TGTGCCAGCAGCCATGGGACAGCCATCTCTGGAAACACCATATATTTT. Translating gives CASSHGTAISGNTIYF.